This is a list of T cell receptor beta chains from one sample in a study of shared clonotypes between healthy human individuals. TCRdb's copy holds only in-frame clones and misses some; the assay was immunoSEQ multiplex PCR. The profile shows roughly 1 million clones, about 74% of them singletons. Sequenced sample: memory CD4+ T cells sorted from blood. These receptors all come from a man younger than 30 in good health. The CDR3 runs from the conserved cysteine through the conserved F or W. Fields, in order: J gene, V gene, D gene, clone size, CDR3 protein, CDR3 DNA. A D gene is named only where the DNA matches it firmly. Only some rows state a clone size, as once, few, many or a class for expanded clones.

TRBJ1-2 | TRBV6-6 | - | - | CASSQRGPYGYTF | TGTGCCAGCAGCCAACGGGGGCCCTATGGCTACACCTTC
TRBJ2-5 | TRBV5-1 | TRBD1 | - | CASSFGDRVQETQYF | TGCGCCAGCAGCTTCGGGGACAGGGTCCAAGAGACCCAGTACTTC
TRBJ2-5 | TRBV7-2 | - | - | CASSLELQETQYF | TGTGCCAGCAGCTTAGAGCTACAAGAGACCCAGTACTTC
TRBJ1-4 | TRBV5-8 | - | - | CASSLGQIYSPGEKLFF | TGTGCCAGCAGCTTGGGACAAATTTACTCCCCAGGTGAAAAACTGTTTTTT
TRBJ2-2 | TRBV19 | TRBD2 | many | CASSTALASTGELFF | TGTGCCAGTAGTACTGCACTAGCGAGCACCGGGGAGCTGTTTTTT
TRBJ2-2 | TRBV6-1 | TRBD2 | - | CASSARTSGNTGELFF | TGTGCCAGCAGTGCCAGGACTAGCGGGAACACCGGGGAGCTGTTTTTT
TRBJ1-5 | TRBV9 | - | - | CASSAVANQPQHF | TGTGCCAGCAGCGCGGTGGCTAACCAGCCCCAGCATTTT
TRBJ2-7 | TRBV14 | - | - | CASSQDPGGRGYYEQYF | TGTGCCAGCAGCCAAGATCCGGGGGGCCGGGGATACTACGAGCAGTACTTC
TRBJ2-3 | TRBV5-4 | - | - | CASSSGGTYTDTQYF | TGTGCCAGCAGCTCAGGAGGGACCTACACAGATACGCAGTATTTT
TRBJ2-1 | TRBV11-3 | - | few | CASSLDRGEQFF | TGTGCCAGCAGCTTAGATAGAGGTGAGCAGTTCTTC
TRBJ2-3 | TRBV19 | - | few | CASSGWDTQYF | TGTGCCAGTAGTGGATGGGATACGCAGTATTTT
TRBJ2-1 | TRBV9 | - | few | CASSVRRWGSDEQFF | TGTGCCAGCAGCGTTCGCCGTTGGGGTAGCGATGAGCAGTTCTTC
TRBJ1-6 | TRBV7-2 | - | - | CASSLAPGPLHF | TGTGCCAGCAGCTTGGCCCCAGGACCCCTCCACTTT
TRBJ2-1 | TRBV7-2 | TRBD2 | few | CASSPRTSGSTYNEQFF | TGTGCCAGCAGCCCTCGGACTAGCGGGAGTACCTACAATGAGCAGTTCTTC
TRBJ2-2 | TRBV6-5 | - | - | CASRDGGAGTGELFF | TGTGCCAGCAGGGATGGGGGGGCAGGCACCGGGGAGCTGTTTTTT
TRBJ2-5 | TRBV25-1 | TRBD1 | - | CASSDPGDPGQGETQYF | TGTGCCAGCAGTGACCCCGGGGACCCGGGACAGGGAGAGACCCAGTACTTC
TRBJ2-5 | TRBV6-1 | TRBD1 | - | CASSAYGAGGIETQYF | TGTGCCAGCAGTGCATATGGGGCAGGGGGAATAGAGACCCAGTACTTC
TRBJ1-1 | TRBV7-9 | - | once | CASSLAFGPDTEAFF | TGTGCCAGCAGCTTAGCGTTCGGGCCGGACACTGAAGCTTTCTTT
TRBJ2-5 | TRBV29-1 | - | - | CSVRRARETQYF | TGCAGCGTACGACGCGCCAGGGAGACCCAGTACTTC
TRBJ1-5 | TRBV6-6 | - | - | CASSYYIDSNQPQHF | TGTGCCAGCAGTTACTACATTGATTCCAATCAGCCCCAGCATTTT
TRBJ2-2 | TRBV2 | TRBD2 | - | CASSEADSGIAGELFF | TGTGCCAGCAGTGAAGCAGACAGCGGGATAGCCGGGGAGCTGTTTTTT
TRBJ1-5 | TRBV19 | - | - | CASTWGGPDQPQHF | TGTGCCAGTACTTGGGGGGGCCCTGATCAGCCCCAGCATTTT
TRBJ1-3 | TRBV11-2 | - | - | CASSLIYSSGNTIYF | TGTGCCAGCAGCTTGATCTACAGCTCTGGAAACACCATATATTTT
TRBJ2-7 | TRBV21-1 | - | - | CASSEFYERGGYEQYF | TGTGCCAGCAGCGAATTTTACGAAAGGGGAGGCTACGAGCAGTACTTC
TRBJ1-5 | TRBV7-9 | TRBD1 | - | CASSSYRGGDNQPQHF | TGTGCCAGCAGCTCATACAGGGGTGGGGACAATCAGCCCCAGCATTTT
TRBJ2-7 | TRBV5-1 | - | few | CASSTQGIEQYF | TGCGCCAGCAGCACACAGGGTATCGAGCAGTACTTC
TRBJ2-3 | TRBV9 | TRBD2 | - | CASSGGGVSTDTQYF | TGTGCCAGCAGCGGCGGGGGTGTTAGCACAGATACGCAGTATTTT
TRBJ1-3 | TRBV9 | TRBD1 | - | CASSGGDRAGNTIYF | TGTGCCAGCAGCGGAGGAGACAGGGCGGGAAACACCATATATTTT
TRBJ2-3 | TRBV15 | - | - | CATSRGGPIGTDTQYF | TGTGCCACCAGCAGAGGAGGTCCAATAGGGACAGATACGCAGTATTTT
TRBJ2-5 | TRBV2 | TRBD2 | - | CASGLAGAPGETQYF | TGTGCCAGCGGGCTAGCGGGGGCCCCGGGGGAGACCCAGTACTTC
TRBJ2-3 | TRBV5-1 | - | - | CASSLIDRTTDTQYF | TGCGCCAGCAGCCTTATTGACAGGACCACAGATACGCAGTATTTT
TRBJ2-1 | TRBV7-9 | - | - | CASSQPGSGLASYNEQFF | TGTGCCAGCAGCCAACCTGGGAGCGGTCTAGCGTCCTACAATGAGCAGTTCTTC
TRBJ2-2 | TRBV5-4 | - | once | CASSFFGDTGELFF | TGTGCCAGCAGCTTCTTTGGGGACACCGGGGAGCTGTTTTTT
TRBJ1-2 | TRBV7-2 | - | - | CASSQDGTYGYTF | TGTGCCAGCAGCCAGGACGGTACTTATGGCTACACCTTC
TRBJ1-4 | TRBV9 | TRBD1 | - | CASSFTGGANEKLFF | TGTGCCAGCAGCTTTACAGGGGGGGCTAATGAAAAACTGTTTTTT
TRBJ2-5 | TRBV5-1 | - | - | CASSLGAREQEAQYF | TGCGCCAGCAGCTTGGGGGCCAGGGAACAAGAGGCCCAGTACTTC
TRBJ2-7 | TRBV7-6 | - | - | CASSLTAGAISYEQYF | TGTGCCAGCAGCTTAACGGCCGGTGCAATCTCCTACGAGCAGTACTTC
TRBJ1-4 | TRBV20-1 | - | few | CSATGNEKLFF | TGCAGTGCTACAGGGAATGAAAAACTGTTTTTT
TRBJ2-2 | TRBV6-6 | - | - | CASSYSSSYTGELFF | TGTGCCAGCAGTTACTCGAGCAGCTACACCGGGGAGCTGTTTTTT
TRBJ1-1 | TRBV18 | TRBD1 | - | CASSVSRGVLNTEAFF | TGTGCCAGCTCCGTCTCCAGGGGGGTTCTGAACACTGAAGCTTTCTTT
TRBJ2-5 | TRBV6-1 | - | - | CASSEIGPGRRETQYF | TGTGCCAGCAGTGAAATCGGGCCAGGGCGGAGGGAGACCCAGTACTTC
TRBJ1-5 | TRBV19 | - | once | CASSIEGRVWGNQPQHF | TGTGCCAGTAGTATAGAAGGAAGGGTTTGGGGCAATCAGCCCCAGCATTTT
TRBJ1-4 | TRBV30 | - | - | CAFRDNEKLFF | TGTGCCTTTAGAGATAATGAAAAACTGTTTTTT
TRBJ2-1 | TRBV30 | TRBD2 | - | CAWSVRAGRRGNEQFF | TGTGCCTGGAGTGTACGAGCGGGACGGCGTGGCAATGAGCAGTTCTTC
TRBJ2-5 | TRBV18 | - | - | CASSPAGRETQYF | TGTGCCAGCTCACCGGCAGGGCGAGAGACCCAGTACTTC
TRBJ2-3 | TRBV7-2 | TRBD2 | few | CASSLAVGGPSTDTQYF | TGTGCCAGCAGCTTAGCGGTGGGAGGGCCAAGCACAGATACGCAGTATTTT
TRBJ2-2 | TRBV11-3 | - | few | CASSSWGYTGELFF | TGTGCCAGCAGCTCTTGGGGATACACCGGGGAGCTGTTTTTT
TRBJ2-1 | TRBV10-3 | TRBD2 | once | CAISESTGGPRYNEQFF | TGTGCCATCAGTGAGTCGACGGGGGGGCCTCGGTACAATGAGCAGTTCTTC
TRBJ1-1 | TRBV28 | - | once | CASSLRRDTEAFF | TGTGCCAGCAGTTTACGGCGGGACACTGAAGCTTTCTTT
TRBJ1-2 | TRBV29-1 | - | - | CSVEGPGDYGYTF | TGCAGCGTTGAAGGGCCAGGAGACTATGGCTACACCTTC
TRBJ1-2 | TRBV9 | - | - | CASSGGTYYGYTF | TGTGCCAGCAGCGGCGGGACGTACTATGGCTACACCTTC
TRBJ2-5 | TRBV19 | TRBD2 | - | CASSRSGTSAGETQYF | TGTGCCAGTAGTAGATCCGGGACTAGCGCCGGCGAGACCCAGTACTTC